The sequence of this TCR beta chain was determined in a study of CD8+ T cells in alopecia areata. Study background: Tofacitinib was taken orally by treated patients, and the dose was 5 to 10 mg twice daily.

The treatment denotes: oral pan-JAK inhibitor, 5-10 mg twice daily. The V gene lost 5 bases and the J gene lost 3 bases, with 14 bases spanning the gap. Germline assignment: CDR1 SGHDN and CDR2 FVKESK. This CDR3 contains 14 residues. This clone was seen more than once but under ten times. cDNA serving as the sequencing template came from extracted, reverse transcribed RNA. TCRdb's table, derived via immunoSEQ multiplex PCR, lists solely in-frame clones and lacks some. This sample has 150,000 or so clones, with 50% to 75% found just once. This TCR derives from a human donor with alopecia areata. The rearrangement joins TRBV14 to TRBJ2-7; D not certain. Sequencing used CD4+ T cells sorted from blood, obtained at approximately week 60, from a patient treated with tofacitinib. CDR3 protein: CASSIGLPGYEQYF. CDR3 coding DNA: TGTGCCAGCAGCATCGGGCTTCCCGGCTACGAGCAGTACTTC.